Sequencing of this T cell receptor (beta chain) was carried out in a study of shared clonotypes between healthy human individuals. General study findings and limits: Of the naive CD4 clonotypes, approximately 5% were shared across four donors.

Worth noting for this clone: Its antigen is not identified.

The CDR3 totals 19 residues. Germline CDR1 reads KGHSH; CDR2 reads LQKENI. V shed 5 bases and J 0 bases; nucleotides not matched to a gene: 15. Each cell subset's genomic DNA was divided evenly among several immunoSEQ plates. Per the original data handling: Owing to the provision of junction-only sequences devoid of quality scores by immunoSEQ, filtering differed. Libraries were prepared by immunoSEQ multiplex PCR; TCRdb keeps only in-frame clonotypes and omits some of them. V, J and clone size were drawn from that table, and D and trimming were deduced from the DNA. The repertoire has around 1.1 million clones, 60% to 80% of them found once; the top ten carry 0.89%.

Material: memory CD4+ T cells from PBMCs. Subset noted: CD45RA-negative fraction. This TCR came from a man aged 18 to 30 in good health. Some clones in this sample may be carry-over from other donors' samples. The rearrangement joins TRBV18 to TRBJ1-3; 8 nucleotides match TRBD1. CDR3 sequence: CASSSLAAGTGSSGNTIYF. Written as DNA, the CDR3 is TGTGCCAGCTCATCATTAGCGGCTGGGACAGGCTCCTCTGGAAACACCATATATTTT.